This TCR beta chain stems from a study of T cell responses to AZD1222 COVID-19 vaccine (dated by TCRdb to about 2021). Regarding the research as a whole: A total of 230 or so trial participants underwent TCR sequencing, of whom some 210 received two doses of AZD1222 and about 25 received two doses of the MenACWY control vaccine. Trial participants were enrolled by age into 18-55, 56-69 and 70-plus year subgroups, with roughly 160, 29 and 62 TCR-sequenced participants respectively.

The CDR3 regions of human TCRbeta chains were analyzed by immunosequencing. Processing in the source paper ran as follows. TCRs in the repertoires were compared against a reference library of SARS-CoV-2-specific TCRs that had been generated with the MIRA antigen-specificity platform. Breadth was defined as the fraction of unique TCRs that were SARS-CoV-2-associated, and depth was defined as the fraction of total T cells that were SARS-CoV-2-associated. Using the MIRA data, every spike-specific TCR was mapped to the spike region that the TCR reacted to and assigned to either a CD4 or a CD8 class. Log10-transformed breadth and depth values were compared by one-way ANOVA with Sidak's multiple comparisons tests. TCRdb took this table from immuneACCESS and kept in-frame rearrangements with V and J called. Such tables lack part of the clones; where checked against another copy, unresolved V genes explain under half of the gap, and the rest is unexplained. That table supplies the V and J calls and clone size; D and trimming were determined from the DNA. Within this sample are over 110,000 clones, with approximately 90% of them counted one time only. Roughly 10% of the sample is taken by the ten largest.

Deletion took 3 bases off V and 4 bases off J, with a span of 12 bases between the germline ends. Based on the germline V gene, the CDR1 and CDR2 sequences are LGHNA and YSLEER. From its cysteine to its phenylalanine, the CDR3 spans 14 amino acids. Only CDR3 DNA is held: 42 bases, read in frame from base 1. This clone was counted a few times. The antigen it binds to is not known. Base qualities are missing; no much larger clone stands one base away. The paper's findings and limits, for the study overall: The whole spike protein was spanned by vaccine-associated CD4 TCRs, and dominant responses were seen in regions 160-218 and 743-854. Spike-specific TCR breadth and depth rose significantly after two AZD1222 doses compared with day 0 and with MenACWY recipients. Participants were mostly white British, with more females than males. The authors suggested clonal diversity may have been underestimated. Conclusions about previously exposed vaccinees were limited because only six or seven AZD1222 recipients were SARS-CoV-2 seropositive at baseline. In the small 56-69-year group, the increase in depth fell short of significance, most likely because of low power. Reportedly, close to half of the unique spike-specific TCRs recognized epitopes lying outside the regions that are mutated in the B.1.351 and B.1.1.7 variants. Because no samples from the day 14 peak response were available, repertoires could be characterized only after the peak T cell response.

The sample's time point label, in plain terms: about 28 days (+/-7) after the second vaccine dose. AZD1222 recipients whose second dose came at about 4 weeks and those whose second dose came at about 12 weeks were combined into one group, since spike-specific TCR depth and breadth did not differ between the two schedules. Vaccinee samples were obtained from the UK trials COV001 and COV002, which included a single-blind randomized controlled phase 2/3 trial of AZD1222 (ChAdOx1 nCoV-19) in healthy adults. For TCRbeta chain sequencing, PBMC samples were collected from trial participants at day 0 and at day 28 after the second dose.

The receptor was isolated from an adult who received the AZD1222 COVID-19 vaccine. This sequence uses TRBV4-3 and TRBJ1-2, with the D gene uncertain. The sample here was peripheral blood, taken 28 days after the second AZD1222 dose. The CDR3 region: CASSHGQAPYGYTF. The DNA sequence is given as TGCGCCAGCAGCCATGGGCAGGCCCCCTATGGCTACACCTTC.